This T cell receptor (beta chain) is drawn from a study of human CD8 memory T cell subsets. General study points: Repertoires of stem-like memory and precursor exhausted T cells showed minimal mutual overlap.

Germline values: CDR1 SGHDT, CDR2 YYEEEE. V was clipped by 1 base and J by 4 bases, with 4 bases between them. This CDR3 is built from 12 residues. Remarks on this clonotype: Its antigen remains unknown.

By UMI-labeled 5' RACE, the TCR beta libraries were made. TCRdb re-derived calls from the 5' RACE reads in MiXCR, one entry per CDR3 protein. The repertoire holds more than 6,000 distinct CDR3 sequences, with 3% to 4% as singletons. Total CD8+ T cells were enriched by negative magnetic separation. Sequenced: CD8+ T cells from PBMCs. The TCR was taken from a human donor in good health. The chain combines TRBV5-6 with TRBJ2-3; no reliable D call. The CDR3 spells CASSLFPDTQYF. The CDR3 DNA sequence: TGTGCCAGCAGCTTGTTTCCAGATACGCAGTATTTT.